Included here is one TCR beta chain sequence, with context. Its antigen is still unknown. These data are taken from a study of T cell repertoires in cytomegalovirus infection. Study-level results: The study found HLA-C-restricted CMV-specific TCR beta clonotypes dominating the ex vivo response. Summed public TCR beta family frequency identified CMV carriers bearing the relevant HLA.

From the reads, TCRdb called clonotypes with MiXCR, one entry per CDR3 protein. This table holds approximately 910,000 distinct CDR3 sequences, about a third found once. The germline V and J ends were trimmed by 0 bases and 11 bases, with 13 bases remaining between them. This CDR3 spans 13 amino acids. The germline V gene encodes CDR1 SGHDN and CDR2 FVKESK. The sequence was collected from a human donor in good health (CMV status not recorded). Some clones in this sample may be carry-over from other donors' samples. Specimen: cultured CD8+ T cells from PBMCs, collected from culture after CMV antigen stimulation. The chain joins TRBV14 to TRBJ1-1, with D perhaps TRBD1 (6 bases). CDR3 sequence: CASSQDSRGRAFF. As DNA, the CDR3 is TGTGCCAGCAGCCAAGATAGCAGGGGTCGTGCTTTCTTT. The variable domain in full, completed from reference TRBV14 and TRBJ1-1, reads EAGVTQFPSHSVIEKGQTVTLRCDPISGHDNLYWYRRVMGKEIKFLLHFVKESKQDESGMPNNRFLAERTGGTYSTLKVQPAELEDSGVYFCASSQDSRGRAFFGQGTRLTVV.